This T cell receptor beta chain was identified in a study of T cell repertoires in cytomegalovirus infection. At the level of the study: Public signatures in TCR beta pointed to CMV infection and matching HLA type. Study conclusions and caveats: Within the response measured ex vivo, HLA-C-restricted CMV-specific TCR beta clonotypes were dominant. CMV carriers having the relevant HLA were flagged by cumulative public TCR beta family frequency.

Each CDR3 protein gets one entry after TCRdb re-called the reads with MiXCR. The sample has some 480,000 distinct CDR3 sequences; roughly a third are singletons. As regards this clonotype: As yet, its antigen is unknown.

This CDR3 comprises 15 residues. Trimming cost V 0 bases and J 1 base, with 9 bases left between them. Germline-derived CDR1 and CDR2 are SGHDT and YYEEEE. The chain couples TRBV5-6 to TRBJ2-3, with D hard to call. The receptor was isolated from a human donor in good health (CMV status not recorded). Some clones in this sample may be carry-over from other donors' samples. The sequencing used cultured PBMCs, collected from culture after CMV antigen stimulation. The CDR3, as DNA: TGTGCCAGCAGCTTGGCGGTTAGCCGCACAGATACGCAGTATTTT. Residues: CASSLAVSRTDTQYF.